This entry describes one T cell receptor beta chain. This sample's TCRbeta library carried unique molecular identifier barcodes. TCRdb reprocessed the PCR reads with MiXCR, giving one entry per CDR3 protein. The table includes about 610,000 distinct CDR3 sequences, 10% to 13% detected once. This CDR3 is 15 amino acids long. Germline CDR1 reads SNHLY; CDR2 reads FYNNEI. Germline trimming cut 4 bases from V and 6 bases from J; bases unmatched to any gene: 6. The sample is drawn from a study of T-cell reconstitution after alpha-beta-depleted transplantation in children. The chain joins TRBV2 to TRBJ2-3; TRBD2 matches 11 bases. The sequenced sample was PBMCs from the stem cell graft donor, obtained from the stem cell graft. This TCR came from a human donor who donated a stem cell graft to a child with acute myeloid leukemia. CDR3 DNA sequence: TGTGCCAGCAGTGTCTTAGCGGGAGGGCCGGATACGCAGTATTTT. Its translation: CASSVLAGGPDTQYF.